This T cell receptor (beta chain) was documented in a study of T cell responses to AZD1222 COVID-19 vaccine. This clone was recorded once. What it recognizes is unknown. V was pared by 7 bases and J by 9 bases, with 13 bases of the junction left unmatched. The CDR3 is made up of 15 amino acids. CDR1 and CDR2 (germline): ENHRY, SYGVKD. The assay was immunoSEQ multiplex PCR, and TCRdb's table has in-frame clones only and misses some. The sample has about 130,000 clones, over 75% seen once. Study-level findings and limits: The donor cohort was predominantly white British with a female majority, and clonal diversity may have been underestimated. Baseline serology detected seropositivity in only six AZD1222 recipients. Sampling captured repertoires only after the peak T cell response.

The chain carries TRBV10-3 and TRBJ1-2, with 11 positions matching TRBD1. This clonotype was obtained from an adult who received the AZD1222 COVID-19 vaccine. The input for sequencing was peripheral blood, taken 28 days after the second AZD1222 dose. The CDR3 is CAINAGTGGLGRYTF. In DNA, the CDR3 is TGTGCCATCAACGCCGGGACAGGGGGTTTAGGGCGCTACACCTTC.